These T cell receptor beta chains were read from a single sample in a study of blood T cell repertoires in COVID-19. This table comes from immunoSEQ multiplex PCR, and its TCRdb copy is limited to in-frame clones, with some not included. This sample has about 78,000 clones, with around 88% found just once. The sequenced sample was peripheral blood. These receptors were obtained from an elderly woman with active or convalescent COVID-19. Each CDR3 is given with its conserved first and last residue. A D gene is named only where the DNA matches it firmly. Size values are once, few and many counts, or a class for expanded clones, and some rows have none.

>TRBV6-2/TRBV6-3|-|21|TRBD2|TRBJ2-1
TGTGCCAGCAGTTACTCCCAACGACTAGCGGGAGGTAGGAGCTCCTACAATGAGCAGTTCTTC
CASSYSQRLAGGRSSYNEQFF
>TRBV19|-|14|-|TRBJ2-7
TGTGCCAGTAGTTCACACCTGTCGGGGGACGAGCAGTACTTC
CASSSHLSGDEQYF
>TRBV6-5|-|14|TRBD1|TRBJ2-7
TGTGCCAGCACGGCCGGGACAGGAACCTACGAGCAGTACTTC
CASTAGTGTYEQYF
>TRBV3-1/TRBV3-2|many|12|-|TRBJ2-7
TGTGCCAGCAGCCAAGTAAACTACGAGCAGTACTTC
CASSQVNYEQYF
>TRBV29-1|-|12|-|TRBJ1-4
TGCAGCGTGGCGGGGTTTAATGAAAAACTGTTTTTT
CSVAGFNEKLFF
>TRBV6-2/TRBV6-3|-|16|-|TRBJ2-7
TGTGCCAGCAGTTACTCGAGGCGGGGTAACACCTACGAGCAGTACTTC
CASSYSRRGNTYEQYF
>TRBV9|-|16|-|TRBJ2-4
TGTGCCAGCAGCCCTTCAACTCAGGGGGCCAAAAACATTCAGTACTTC
CASSPSTQGAKNIQYF
>TRBV5-6|-|14|TRBD1|TRBJ2-7
TGTGCCAGCAGCTTGGGACAGGGGGTTTACGAGCAGTACTTC
CASSLGQGVYEQYF
>TRBV5-1|-|17|TRBD1|TRBJ2-7
TGCGCCAGCAGCTGGGGACGGTCCGGGACAGTTTCCTACGAGCAGTACTTC
CASSWGRSGTVSYEQYF
>TRBV5-1|-|15|TRBD1|TRBJ2-1
TGCGCCAGCAGCTTGGGGGACAGGACTTACAATGAGCAGTTCTTC
CASSLGDRTYNEQFF
>TRBV11-2|-|16|TRBD1|TRBJ1-6
TGTGCCAGCAGCTTCTCCGGGACAGGGCCCAATTCACCCCTCCACTTT
CASSFSGTGPNSPLHF
>TRBV2|few|15|TRBD2|TRBJ2-1
TGTGCCAGCAGTGAGATCGCTAGCGGGAGTAATGAGCAGTTCTTC
CASSEIASGSNEQFF
>TRBV10-1|-|17|-|TRBJ2-2
TGCGCCAGCAGAGTCCCGACAGTTATAGGGGACACCGGGGAGCTGTTTTTT
CASRVPTVIGDTGELFF
>TRBV7-6|-|15|TRBD2|TRBJ2-7
TGTGCCAGCAGCCTCGATAGCGGGAGGGTCTACGAGCAGTACTTC
CASSLDSGRVYEQYF
>TRBV19|-|13|-|TRBJ2-3
TGTGCCAGTAGACAAGTCGCCGTGGATACGCAGTATTTT
CASRQVAVDTQYF
>TRBV6-2/TRBV6-3|-|15|-|TRBJ1-1
TGTGCCAGCAGTTACCGTCAGGCTGGGAACACTGAAGCTTTCTTT
CASSYRQAGNTEAFF